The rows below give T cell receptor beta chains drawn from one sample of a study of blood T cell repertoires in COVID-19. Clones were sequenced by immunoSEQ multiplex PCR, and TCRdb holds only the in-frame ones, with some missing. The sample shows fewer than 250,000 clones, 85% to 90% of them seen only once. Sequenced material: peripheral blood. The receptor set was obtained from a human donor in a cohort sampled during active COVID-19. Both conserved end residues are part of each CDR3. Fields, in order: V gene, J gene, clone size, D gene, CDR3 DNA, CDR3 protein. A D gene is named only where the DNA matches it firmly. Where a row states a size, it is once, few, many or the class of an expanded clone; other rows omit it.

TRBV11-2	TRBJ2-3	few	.	TGTGCCAGCAGCCCCGGGTTAACCGCAGATACGCAGTATTTT	CASSPGLTADTQYF
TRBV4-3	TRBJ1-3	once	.	TGCGCCAGCAGCCAAGATTCAGGCAGCTCTGGAAACACCATATATTTT	CASSQDSGSSGNTIYF
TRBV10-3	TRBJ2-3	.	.	TGTGCCATCAGTGTAACAGATACGCAGTATTTT	CAISVTDTQYF
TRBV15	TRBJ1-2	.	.	TGTGCCACCAGCAGAGCCCCGGCTAACTATGGCTACACCTTC	CATSRAPANYGYTF
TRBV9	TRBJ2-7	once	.	TGTGCCAGCAGCGTAGGAAGCGGTCTCTACGAGCAGTACTTC	CASSVGSGLYEQYF
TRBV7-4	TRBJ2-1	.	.	TGTGCCAGCTTTGTGGGTGCAAGTTGCCTCGGACTATTCCGGAGGGTGGGCGAGCAGTTCTTC	CASFVGASCLGLFRRVGEQFF
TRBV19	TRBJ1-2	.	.	TGTGCCAGTAGTATTCCCGAAGGGGGTTATGGCTACACCTTC	CASSIPEGGYGYTF
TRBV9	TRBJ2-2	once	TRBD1	TGTGCCAGCAGCCCACAGGGGGCCGGGGAGCTGTTTTTT	CASSPQGAGELFF
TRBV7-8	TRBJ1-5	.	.	TGTGCCAGCAGCCCTCGAGCTTTAGATTCTCCGGCGGTCTATTTT	CASSPRALDSPAVYF
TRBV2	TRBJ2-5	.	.	TGTGCCAGCAGATCAGGGGTCCAAGAGACCCAGTACTTC	CASRSGVQETQYF
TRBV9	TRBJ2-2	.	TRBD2	TGTGCCAGCAGTGTAGCGGGAGGAGCGACCGGGGAGCTGTTTTTT	CASSVAGGATGELFF
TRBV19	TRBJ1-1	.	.	TGTGCCAGTACCCGCCGGGGTGAAGCTTTCTTT	CASTRRGEAFF
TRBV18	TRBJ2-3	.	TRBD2	TGTGCCAGCTCACCGGTCGGGAGGGAGGGAGATACGCAGTATTTT	CASSPVGREGDTQYF
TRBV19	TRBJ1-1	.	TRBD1	TGTGCCAGTAGTCCCTGGGACAGCCCCATAGCTTTCTTT	CASSPWDSPIAFF
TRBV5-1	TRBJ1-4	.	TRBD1	TGCGCCAGCAGCCGGACAGGGGTTGGGGAAAAACTGTTTTTT	CASSRTGVGEKLFF
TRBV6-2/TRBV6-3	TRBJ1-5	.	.	TGTGCCAGCAGTACCCAGTCAGGGATCGAGCATTTT	CASSTQSGIEHF
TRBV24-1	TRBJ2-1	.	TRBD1	TGTGCCACCAGTGACCGGAACCCGGGACAGTACAATGAGCAGTTCTTC	CATSDRNPGQYNEQFF
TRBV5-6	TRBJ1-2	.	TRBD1	TGTGCCAGCAGCTCTAAGGACAGGGAAGCTAACTATGGCTACACCTTC	CASSSKDREANYGYTF
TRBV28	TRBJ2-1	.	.	TGTGCCAGCAGTTTGGACATCACTGAGCAGTTCTTC	CASSLDITEQFF
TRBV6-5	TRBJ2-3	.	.	TGTGCCCTCCGGGGATTGGTTATTACAGATACGCAGTATTTT	CALRGLVITDTQYF
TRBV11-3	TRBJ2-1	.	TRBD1	TGTGCCAGCAGCCCCGGGCCACAGGGGAAGGAGCAGTTCTTC	CASSPGPQGKEQFF
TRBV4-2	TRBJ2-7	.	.	TGTGCCAGCAGCCAAGTTTTCACAAACTACGAGCAGTACTTC	CASSQVFTNYEQYF
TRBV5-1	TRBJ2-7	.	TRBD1	TGCGCCAGCAGCTTGGGGGACAGGGAGGGCGAGCAGTACTTC	CASSLGDREGEQYF
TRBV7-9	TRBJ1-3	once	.	TGTGCCAGCAGCTTAGCCGGGGACACCATATATTTT	CASSLAGDTIYF
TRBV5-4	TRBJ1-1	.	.	TGTGCCAGCAGCCTGTCGTTGCCAGGAAGAACTGAAGCTTTCTTT	CASSLSLPGRTEAFF
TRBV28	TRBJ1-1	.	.	TGTGCCATTGGCAGGGGCGCTGAAGCTTTCTTT	CAIGRGAEAFF
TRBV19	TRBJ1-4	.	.	TGTGCCAGTAGTATAGCCGCAACTAATGAAAAACTGTTTTTT	CASSIAATNEKLFF
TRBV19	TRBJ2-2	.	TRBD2	TGTGCCAGTAGTATGGGGACTAGCTATAACACCGGGGAGCTGTTTTTT	CASSMGTSYNTGELFF
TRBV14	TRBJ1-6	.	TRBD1	TGTGCCAGCAGCAGACAGGGACAGCGTTCACCCCTCCACTTT	CASSRQGQRSPLHF
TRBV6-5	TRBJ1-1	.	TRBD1	TGTGCCAGCAGTTACCGTCACAGGGGCTTAAGCACTGAAGCTTTCTTT	CASSYRHRGLSTEAFF
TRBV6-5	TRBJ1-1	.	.	TGTGCCAGCAGTTCCCCTGGGGGGTCCCATACTTTCTTT	CASSSPGGSHTFF
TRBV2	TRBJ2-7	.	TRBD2	TGTGCCAGCAGTGGTCGCGGGGGTTTCGGCGAGCAGTACTTC	CASSGRGGFGEQYF
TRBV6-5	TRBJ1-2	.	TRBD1	TGTGCCAGCAGGTCCAGGACAGGGGGCGGCTACACCTTC	CASRSRTGGGYTF
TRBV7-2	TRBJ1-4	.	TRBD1	TGTGCCAGCAGCTTGAGGGGGCCCACGGGGGAAAAACTGTTTTTT	CASSLRGPTGEKLFF
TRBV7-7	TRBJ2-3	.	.	TGTGCCAGCAGCTTTACAGGGAAGGATACGCAGTATTTT	CASSFTGKDTQYF
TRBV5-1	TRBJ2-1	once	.	TGCGCCAGCAGCTTGGCCCGGGAGCTCTACAATGAGCAGTTCTTC	CASSLARELYNEQFF